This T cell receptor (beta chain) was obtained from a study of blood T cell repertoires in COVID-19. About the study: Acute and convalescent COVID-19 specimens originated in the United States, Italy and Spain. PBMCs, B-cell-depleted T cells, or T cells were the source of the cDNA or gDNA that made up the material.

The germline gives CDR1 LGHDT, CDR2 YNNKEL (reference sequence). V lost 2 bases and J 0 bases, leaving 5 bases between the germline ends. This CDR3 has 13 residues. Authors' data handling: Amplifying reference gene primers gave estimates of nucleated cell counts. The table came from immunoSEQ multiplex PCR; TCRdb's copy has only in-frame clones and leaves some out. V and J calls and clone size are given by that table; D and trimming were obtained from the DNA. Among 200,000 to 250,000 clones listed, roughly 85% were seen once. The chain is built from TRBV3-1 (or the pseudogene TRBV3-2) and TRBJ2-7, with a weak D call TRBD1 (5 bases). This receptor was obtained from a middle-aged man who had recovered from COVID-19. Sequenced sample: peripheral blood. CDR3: CASSQQGSYEQYF. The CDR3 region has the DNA TGTGCCAGCAGCCAACAGGGCTCCTACGAGCAGTACTTC.